The clone carrying this T cell receptor (beta chain) was seen more than once but under ten times. Repertoires were generated with immunoSEQ multiplex PCR, while TCRdb's copy carries only in-frame clones and drops some. The table has 350,000 to 450,000 clones, 90% seen once. The sample belongs to a study of control samples from healthy donors and cancer patients. The CDR3 runs 15 residues. The germline V gene has CDR1 MGHDK and CDR2 SYGVNS. V was cut by 2 bases and J by 7 bases, with 18 bases left in between. This sequence originates from a man aged 40-49 years with head and neck cancer. The material sequenced was PBMCs. V usage is TRBV25-1 and J usage is TRBJ2-7; D perhaps matches TRBD2 (5 bases). The DNA of the CDR3 is TGTGCCAGCAGTGAAACCGGGGTTGTATCGCGGGAGCAGTACTTC. Translation gives CASSETGVVSREQYF.